A selection of T cell receptor beta chains follows, all from one sample in a study of shared clonotypes between healthy human individuals. This table comes from immunoSEQ multiplex PCR, and its TCRdb copy is limited to in-frame clones, with some not included. Of 1.4 million or so clones listed, approximately 98.5% are singletons. The sequenced sample consisted of naive CD4+ T cells sorted from blood. The receptor source for this set is a man aged 25 to 40 in good health. CDR3s include the opening cysteine and the closing phenylalanine or tryptophan. D genes are given only for firm matches. Clone size is not always given. Where it is, it says once, few, many or a class for expanded clones.

v_gene	d_gene	abundance	j_gene	CDR3nt	CDR3aa
TRBV5-1	TRBD1	-	TRBJ2-1	TGCGCCAGCAGCCGGGACAGGGGATCGATAAATGAGCAGTTCTTC	CASSRDRGSINEQFF
TRBV11-2	-	few	TRBJ2-5	TGTGCCAGCAGCTTAGGACAAGAGACCCAGTACTTC	CASSLGQETQYF
TRBV28	-	-	TRBJ1-1	TGTGCCAGCAGATCCACAGGGTCCACTGAAGCTTTCTTT	CASRSTGSTEAFF
TRBV19	TRBD1	-	TRBJ1-1	TGTGCCAGTAGTATTCGATCCGGGACAGGGAACACTGAAGCTTTCTTT	CASSIRSGTGNTEAFF
TRBV4-1	-	-	TRBJ2-3	TGCGCCAGCAGCCAAGATCCCATCACAGATACGCAGTATTTT	CASSQDPITDTQYF
TRBV5-8	-	-	TRBJ2-3	TGTGCCAGCAGCTTTTGGGGAAACAGCACAGATACGCAGTATTTT	CASSFWGNSTDTQYF
TRBV11-3	-	-	TRBJ2-7	TGTGCCAGCAGCCCTATTGGCCGCCTGGCTAGAGAGCAGTACTTC	CASSPIGRLAREQYF
TRBV11-3	TRBD2	-	TRBJ2-7	TGTGCCAGCAGCTTGTCCAGCGGGAGCTCCTACGAGCAGTACTTC	CASSLSSGSSYEQYF
TRBV7-8	TRBD1	-	TRBJ2-2	TGTGCCAGCAGCTTAGGCCCAGGGGGCGGGACCGGGGAGCTGTTTTTT	CASSLGPGGGTGELFF
TRBV7-3	TRBD2	-	TRBJ2-1	TGTGCCAGCAGCCAGGGGACTAGCGGGAGCTCCTACAATGAGCAGTTCTTC	CASSQGTSGSSYNEQFF
TRBV18	TRBD1	-	TRBJ1-4	TGTGCCAGCTCACCAATCACAGGGGATCAGGAAAAACTGTTTTTT	CASSPITGDQEKLFF
TRBV6-6	-	-	TRBJ2-5	TGTGCCAGCAAGGCACCGCAGGGCCCCCAATGGACCCAGTACTTC	CASKAPQGPQWTQYF
TRBV14	-	-	TRBJ1-5	TGTGCCAGCAGCCAAGGGAGGGACCAGCCCCAGCATTTT	CASSQGRDQPQHF
TRBV5-6	-	-	TRBJ2-1	TGTGCCAGCAGCTTAGCTATAGGGAATGAGCAGTTCTTC	CASSLAIGNEQFF
TRBV5-4	-	-	TRBJ1-3	TGTGCCAGCAGCCCTCCGGGGGGAAACACCATATATTTT	CASSPPGGNTIYF
TRBV30	-	-	TRBJ1-4	TGTGCCGTATCCGGGACTAATGAAAAACTGTTTTTT	CAVSGTNEKLFF
TRBV12-5	TRBD2	once	TRBJ2-2	TGTGCTAGTGGATTAAGCGGGAGAACCGGGGAGCTGTTTTTT	CASGLSGRTGELFF
TRBV6-6	TRBD2	-	TRBJ2-5	TGTGCCAGCAGTAAACTAGCGAACCAAGAGACCCAGTACTTC	CASSKLANQETQYF
TRBV2	TRBD2	-	TRBJ2-7	TGTGCCAGCAGTCTAAATCTAGCGGGAGGGCCTGAAGAGCAGTACTTC	CASSLNLAGGPEEQYF
TRBV5-1	TRBD2	-	TRBJ2-1	TGCGCCAGCAGCTTAGGGACTAGCGGGGGAGAGAATGAGCAGTTCTTC	CASSLGTSGGENEQFF
TRBV7-2	-	-	TRBJ1-2	TGTGCCAGCAGCCTGCTTAACAGGGCGTCGGGGTATGGCTACACCTTC	CASSLLNRASGYGYTF
TRBV2	TRBD2	-	TRBJ2-7	TGTGCCAGCAGGCGACTAGCGGAGGACTACGAGCAGTACTTC	CASRRLAEDYEQYF
TRBV19	TRBD1	-	TRBJ2-1	TGTGCCAGTAGTATGGACAGGGGCTACAATGAGCAGTTCTTC	CASSMDRGYNEQFF
TRBV30	TRBD1	-	TRBJ1-1	TGTGCCTGGAGTGTGAGGGGGCGAGGTGAAGCTTTCTTT	CAWSVRGRGEAFF
TRBV15	TRBD1	-	TRBJ2-7	TGTGCCACCAGCTTGCGACAGGGGGCGGGCGAGCAGTACTTC	CATSLRQGAGEQYF
TRBV30	-	-	TRBJ2-1	TGTGCCTGGAGTCCTCTAGACTACAATGAGCAGTTCTTC	CAWSPLDYNEQFF
TRBV19	TRBD1	-	TRBJ2-1	TGTGCCAGTAGTACAGGGGGCGCGAATGAGCAGTTCTTC	CASSTGGANEQFF
TRBV12-5	-	-	TRBJ2-1	TGTGCTAGTGGTTTGGTACTCGCGGGTGAGATATACAATGAGCAGTTCTTC	CASGLVLAGEIYNEQFF